These T cell receptor beta chains were read from a single sample in a study of CXCR3-negative and CXCR3-positive naive CD8 T cells. TCRdb reanalyzed the 5' RACE reads, giving one entry per CDR3 protein sequence and no DNA. The sample spans 70,000 to 95,000 distinct CDR3 sequences; the ten largest clones claim 1.7%. Sequenced sample: naive CXCR3- CD8+ T cells from blood. These TCRs come from a human donor in good health. Some clones in this sample may be carry-over from other donors' samples. Each CDR3 is given with its conserved first and last residue. Fields, in order: J gene, V gene, CDR3 protein.

TRBJ2-7 TRBV20-1 CSARMAGLAGRSQADEQYF
TRBJ1-1 TRBV13 CASSPRRSQGDTEAFF
TRBJ2-3 TRBV29-1 CSVQTGDDTQYF
TRBJ1-4 TRBV21-1 CASSSPPGGGEKLFF
TRBJ2-5 TRBV14 CASSLPGETQYF
TRBJ2-7 TRBV29-1 CSVGSGGGEQYF
TRBJ2-7 TRBV12-3/TRBV12-4 CASSPGQGEAEQYF
TRBJ2-5 TRBV2 CASSETGAKGETQYF
TRBJ1-1 TRBV5-5 CASSFGGQTEAFF
TRBJ1-1 TRBV7-6 CASSLLGQEDAEAFF
TRBJ2-7 TRBV7-9 CASSRLAGSYEQYF
TRBJ2-7 TRBV6-2/TRBV6-3 CASSDIVYEQYF
TRBJ2-3 TRBV28 CASSQRGTTDTQYF
TRBJ2-5 TRBV2 CASSEVGQGTGQETQYF
TRBJ2-3 TRBV29-1 CSVERRTRDTQYF
TRBJ2-1 TRBV28 CASSSPSSGRDNEQFF
TRBJ2-1 TRBV20-1 CSAEHSGGTTYNEQFF
TRBJ2-1 TRBV19 CASMSWASGHNEQFF
TRBJ1-1 TRBV19 CASSKGEGLNTEAFF
TRBJ2-7 TRBV4-2 CASSLGSPSYEQYF
TRBJ2-7 TRBV28 CASIADGAGGWQYF
TRBJ2-1 TRBV15 CATSSTRGGPNNEQFF
TRBJ1-2 TRBV5-1 CASSSGQSLVYGYTF
TRBJ1-3 TRBV5-6 CASSWVTDTIYF
TRBJ2-7 TRBV6-2/TRBV6-3 CASSYRQGVGEQYF
TRBJ1-1 TRBV7-3 CASSSGQNTEAFF
TRBJ2-3 TRBV10-3 CAISQDAGTDTQYF
TRBJ2-3 TRBV27 CASSHRGGTDTQYF
TRBJ2-7 TRBV7-6 CASSRSGTPLGEQYF
TRBJ2-7 TRBV12-3/TRBV12-4 CASTPGESYEQYF
TRBJ2-7 TRBV4-1 CASSQRGGPYEQYF
TRBJ2-7 TRBV29-1 CSVEGGSDEQYF
TRBJ2-5 TRBV5-1 CASSLSGTGETQYF
TRBJ2-7 TRBV29-1 CSVEEGLAGASYEQYF
TRBJ1-1 TRBV10-2 CASSDQTNTEAFF
TRBJ2-7 TRBV7-6 CASSSWTYEQYF
TRBJ2-7 TRBV10-2 CASSVGTGSSEQYF
TRBJ1-5 TRBV15 CASASSGNSNQPQHF
TRBJ2-1 TRBV7-9 CASSWVTNEQFF
TRBJ2-7 TRBV29-1 CSVVFQGPAEQYF